These T cell receptor beta chains were read from a single sample in a study of cytomegalovirus exposure and HLA in healthy donors. Profiling relied on immunoSEQ multiplex PCR, and the TCRdb table lists in-frame clones only, not all of them. There are about 120,000 clones in the sample; about 85% occur only once, and around 4.5% lies in the top ten. Sequencing was done on a sample of PBMCs. The receptors derive from a man aged 18-30 years in good health and CMV-seropositive. CDR3s include the opening cysteine and the closing phenylalanine or tryptophan. The D gene is left open where the match is weak. Some rows mark clone size as missing; the rest say once, few, many or name a class of expanded clone.

j_call: TRBJ1-1; d_call: TRBD1; clone_size: -; v_call: TRBV7-9; cdr3_nt: TGTGCCAGCAGCCCACCCTATACCGGACAGGGGCAGAACACTGAAGCTTTCTTT; cdr3_aa: CASSPPYTGQGQNTEAFF
j_call: TRBJ1-5; d_call: -; clone_size: -; v_call: TRBV18; cdr3_nt: TGTGCCAGCTCATCTCAGGCGGGGCATCAGCCCCAGCATTTT; cdr3_aa: CASSSQAGHQPQHF
j_call: TRBJ2-7; d_call: TRBD2; clone_size: -; v_call: TRBV5-1; cdr3_nt: TGCGCCAGCAGCGTGAGCGGGGGTAGCTACGAGCAGTACTTC; cdr3_aa: CASSVSGGSYEQYF
j_call: TRBJ2-1; d_call: -; clone_size: once; v_call: TRBV4-3; cdr3_nt: TGCGCCAGCAGCCAAGAGCCGCCTACCACAGGGGGGGCCTACAATGAGCAGTTCTTC; cdr3_aa: CASSQEPPTTGGAYNEQFF
j_call: TRBJ1-2; d_call: TRBD1; clone_size: -; v_call: TRBV28; cdr3_nt: TGTGCCAGCATCTCCGCCAGACAGGGAAACTATGGCTACACCTTC; cdr3_aa: CASISARQGNYGYTF
j_call: TRBJ1-5; d_call: -; clone_size: -; v_call: TRBV6-1; cdr3_nt: TGTGCCAGCAGTGAAACCACCTGGGCTCAGCCCCAGCATTTT; cdr3_aa: CASSETTWAQPQHF
j_call: TRBJ1-1; d_call: TRBD1; clone_size: -; v_call: TRBV27; cdr3_nt: TGTGCCAGCAGTTTGACAGGGGGCTACACTGAAGCTTTCTTT; cdr3_aa: CASSLTGGYTEAFF
j_call: TRBJ2-3; d_call: TRBD1; clone_size: -; v_call: TRBV7-6; cdr3_nt: TGTGCCAGCAGCAACCGACAGGGAACAGATACGCAGTATTTT; cdr3_aa: CASSNRQGTDTQYF
j_call: TRBJ2-1; d_call: -; clone_size: -; v_call: TRBV4-1; cdr3_nt: TGCGCCAGCAGCCAAGATACTTTTGCTGAGCAGTTCTTC; cdr3_aa: CASSQDTFAEQFF
j_call: TRBJ2-1; d_call: -; clone_size: -; v_call: TRBV10-2; cdr3_nt: TGCGCCAGCAGTGATGGACATAGCTCCTACAATGAGCAGTTCTTC; cdr3_aa: CASSDGHSSYNEQFF
j_call: TRBJ2-5; d_call: -; clone_size: once; v_call: TRBV4-3; cdr3_nt: TGCGCCAGCAGCCAAAAGATAGGGGGAAAAGAGACCCAGTACTTC; cdr3_aa: CASSQKIGGKETQYF
j_call: TRBJ1-1; d_call: TRBD1; clone_size: -; v_call: TRBV6-6; cdr3_nt: TGTGCCAGCAGGGAACAGGGGGCGCGCAACACTGAAGCTTTCTTT; cdr3_aa: CASREQGARNTEAFF
j_call: TRBJ2-2; d_call: -; clone_size: few; v_call: TRBV4-2; cdr3_nt: TGTGCCAGCAGCCAAGCGGGGACTCACACCGGGGAGCTGTTTTTT; cdr3_aa: CASSQAGTHTGELFF
j_call: TRBJ1-4; d_call: -; clone_size: -; v_call: TRBV6-5; cdr3_nt: TGTGCCAGCAGTTCAAATGTCGGGGGAGGGGAAAAACTGTTTTTT; cdr3_aa: CASSSNVGGGEKLFF
j_call: TRBJ2-1; d_call: -; clone_size: few; v_call: TRBV6-4; cdr3_nt: TGTGCCAGCAGTGAAAACAGTGTCAATGAGCAGTTCTTC; cdr3_aa: CASSENSVNEQFF
j_call: TRBJ2-7; d_call: -; clone_size: -; v_call: TRBV19; cdr3_nt: TGTGCCAGCACAGGGTCCGACCCCTACGAGCAGTACTTC; cdr3_aa: CASTGSDPYEQYF
j_call: TRBJ1-1; d_call: -; clone_size: -; v_call: TRBV9; cdr3_nt: TGTGCCAGCAGCGCGTCAGGGACTGAAGCTTTCTTT; cdr3_aa: CASSASGTEAFF
j_call: TRBJ2-6; d_call: -; clone_size: -; v_call: TRBV19; cdr3_nt: TGTGCCACTCAGGTCTCTGGGGCCAACGTCCTGACTTTC; cdr3_aa: CATQVSGANVLTF
j_call: TRBJ2-3; d_call: TRBD2; clone_size: -; v_call: TRBV18; cdr3_nt: TGTGCCAGTAGCGGGGCAGGCACAGATACGCAGTATTTT; cdr3_aa: CASSGAGTDTQYF
j_call: TRBJ1-1; d_call: TRBD1; clone_size: -; v_call: TRBV27; cdr3_nt: TGTGCCAGCCGACCGGACAGGGTGAGGAACACTGAAGCTTTCTTT; cdr3_aa: CASRPDRVRNTEAFF
j_call: TRBJ2-5; d_call: TRBD2; clone_size: -; v_call: TRBV7-7; cdr3_nt: TGTGCCAGCAGCCCGACTAGCGGCCGGCAAGAGACCCAGTACTTC; cdr3_aa: CASSPTSGRQETQYF
j_call: TRBJ2-7; d_call: -; clone_size: few; v_call: TRBV6-6; cdr3_nt: TGTGCCAGCAGCAGCGGGTCAGGGAGCTACGAGCAGTACTTC; cdr3_aa: CASSSGSGSYEQYF
j_call: TRBJ2-1; d_call: TRBD2; clone_size: -; v_call: TRBV11-2; cdr3_nt: TGTGCCAGCAGCCTATTAGCGGGGGGGCCCTTCGATGAGCAGTTCTTC; cdr3_aa: CASSLLAGGPFDEQFF
j_call: TRBJ1-2; d_call: -; clone_size: -; v_call: TRBV4-1; cdr3_nt: TGCGCCAGCAGCCAAGCGGGGGGGGTCAATTATGGCTACACCTTC; cdr3_aa: CASSQAGGVNYGYTF
j_call: TRBJ1-5; d_call: -; clone_size: -; v_call: TRBV19; cdr3_nt: TGTGCCAGTAGTATCAAAGGAGCCAATCAGCCCCAGCATTTT; cdr3_aa: CASSIKGANQPQHF
j_call: TRBJ1-2; d_call: -; clone_size: -; v_call: TRBV7-8; cdr3_nt: TGTGCCAGCAGCTTAGGCAGGGCCGACTATGGCTACACCTTC; cdr3_aa: CASSLGRADYGYTF
j_call: TRBJ2-7; d_call: -; clone_size: few; v_call: TRBV7-2; cdr3_nt: TGTGCCAGCAGCTTAGGGACTGGCTTTGAGCAGTACTTC; cdr3_aa: CASSLGTGFEQYF
j_call: TRBJ2-4; d_call: -; clone_size: -; v_call: TRBV9; cdr3_nt: TGTGCCAGCAGCGTGGAGACTAGGAATGACATTCAGTACTTC; cdr3_aa: CASSVETRNDIQYF
j_call: TRBJ1-6; d_call: TRBD1; clone_size: once; v_call: TRBV19; cdr3_nt: TGTGCCAGTAGTATAGACTCAAGACTTCACAGGGGGCAGAGGAGTTCACCCCTCCACTTT; cdr3_aa: CASSIDSRLHRGQRSSPLHF
j_call: TRBJ2-7; d_call: TRBD1; clone_size: -; v_call: TRBV15; cdr3_nt: TGTGCGTCCGGGACAGAGACCTACGAGCAGTACTTC; cdr3_aa: CASGTETYEQYF
j_call: TRBJ2-5; d_call: -; clone_size: -; v_call: TRBV6-1; cdr3_nt: TGTGCCAGCGGGCCACTTGGGGAGACCCAGTACTTC; cdr3_aa: CASGPLGETQYF
j_call: TRBJ1-5; d_call: -; clone_size: -; v_call: TRBV5-1; cdr3_nt: TGCGCCAGCAGCTTGGAAGGGGCCCGCAATCAGCCCCAGCATTTT; cdr3_aa: CASSLEGARNQPQHF
j_call: TRBJ2-2; d_call: TRBD1; clone_size: -; v_call: TRBV2; cdr3_nt: TGTGCCAGCAGTGGGCTCCGGGACAGGGGTGGATCCGGGGAGCTGTTTTTT; cdr3_aa: CASSGLRDRGGSGELFF
j_call: TRBJ2-1; d_call: -; clone_size: medium-sized; v_call: TRBV5-4; cdr3_nt: TGTGCCAGCAGCTTGGTGGGGGTTGGGACTTCCAGCTCCTACAATGAGCAGTTCTTC; cdr3_aa: CASSLVGVGTSSSYNEQFF
j_call: TRBJ1-6; d_call: -; clone_size: -; v_call: TRBV18; cdr3_nt: TGTGCCAGCTCACCACTTGGGGGGAGCGTACCCAATAATTCACCCCTCCACTTT; cdr3_aa: CASSPLGGSVPNNSPLHF
j_call: TRBJ1-2; d_call: -; clone_size: -; v_call: TRBV30; cdr3_nt: TGTGCCTGCCGGAGGGACCAACTGGGAGGCTACACCTTC; cdr3_aa: CACRRDQLGGYTF
j_call: TRBJ2-3; d_call: TRBD2; clone_size: -; v_call: TRBV5-8; cdr3_nt: TGTGCCAGCAGCCCCAGAGGGGAGCGGGGGGGCCAAGATACGCAGTATTTT; cdr3_aa: CASSPRGERGGQDTQYF